These 14 T cell receptor beta chains originate from one sample sequenced in a study of human CD8 memory T cell subsets (dated by TCRdb to 2020 to 2021). A Human TCR Profiling Kit was used to prepare UMI-labeled 5' RACE TCRbeta libraries. TCRdb reprocessed the reads, and each CDR3 protein sequence is entered once, without DNA. The table kept for this sample lists approximately 4,500 distinct CDR3 sequences. Together, the top ten hold approximately 22% of the sample. Sequencing used CD8+ T cells from PBMCs. All receptors come from a human donor in good health.

The chain recombines TRBV7-9 with TRBJ2-7. Germline V gene data show CDR1 as SEHNR and CDR2 as FQNEAQ (reference sequence). The CDR3 is 15 residues long. The CDR3 here is CASSLGLRDSYEQYF.

The V call is TRBV20-1, the J call TRBJ1-5; TCRdb picks TRBD1, but there is no DNA to check that call. The CDR3 runs to 14 residues. Germline CDR1 reads DFQATT; CDR2 reads SNEGSKA (reference sequence). The CDR3 spells CSARDLGGNQPQHF.

This rearrangement joins TRBV7-6 to TRBJ2-2. CDR3 size: 14 residues. The germline V gene encodes CDR1 SGHVS and CDR2 FNYEAQ. Here the CDR3 reads CASSFWVDTGELFF.

The gene calls are TRBV27 and TRBJ2-7; TCRdb designates TRBD1, a call that cannot be tested without DNA. CDR1 is MNHEY and CDR2 is SMNVEV in the germline V gene (reference sequence). The CDR3 is made up of 14 amino acids. The CDR3: CASSLRSSGHEQYF.

CDR3: CASSHTQGQAETQYF. The chain recombines TRBV6-2 or TRBV6-3 with TRBJ2-5; the TRBD1 assignment by TCRdb is unverifiable without DNA. The V gene's germline CDR1 is MNHEY and CDR2 SVGEGT. This CDR3 has 15 amino acids.

Judged by frequency, this clonotype is medium-sized. This sequence joins TRBV20-1 and TRBJ2-2; TCRdb lists TRBD1, though no DNA is available to test this call. Germline V lookup: CDR1 DFQATT, CDR2 SNEGSKA (reference sequence). The CDR3 is 13 residues long. CDR3 amino acids: CSARVGDHGELFF.

This chain joins TRBV6-4 and TRBJ2-3. CDR3 length: 14 residues. Germline CDR1 reads MRHNA; CDR2 reads SNTAGT. The CDR3 reads CASSLESTTDTQYF.

The CDR3 reads CASSPTGQGAYNEQFF. The genes are TRBV18 and TRBJ2-1; TCRdb's D call of TRBD1 is untestable without DNA. The germline gives CDR1 KGHSH, CDR2 LQKENI. The CDR3 spans 16 residues. Full variable domain (missing parts from reference TRBV18 and TRBJ2-1): NAGVMQNPRHLVRRRGQEARLRCSPMKGHSHVYWYRQLPEEGLKFMVYLQKENIIDESGMPKERFSAEFPKEGPSILRIQQVVRGDSAAYFCASSPTGQGAYNEQFFGPGTRLTVL.

The chain joins TRBV10-3 to TRBJ2-7; no DNA is available, so the TRBD1 call from TCRdb remains unchecked. Germline V gene sequence: CDR1 ENHRY, CDR2 SYGVKD. This CDR3 is built from 15 residues. CDR3 sequence reads: CATRPTGTASYEQYF.

The chain is built from TRBV6-4 and TRBJ2-3. The CDR3 runs 13 residues. Germline V lookup: CDR1 MRHNA, CDR2 SNTAGT. The CDR3 loop is CASSRTVTDTQYF.

CDR3 sequence reads: CSVLGTGESTDTQYF. V gene TRBV29-1 combines with J gene TRBJ2-3; TCRdb outputs TRBD1, but without DNA this stays unchecked. Germline CDR1 and CDR2: SQVTM and ANQGSEA. The CDR3 has 15 residues.

The V and J genes are TRBV6-2 or TRBV6-3 and TRBJ2-7; with no DNA, the TCRdb D assignment of TRBD2 cannot be verified. The CDR3 spans 15 residues. Germline V gene sequence: CDR1 MNHEY, CDR2 SVGEGT. The CDR3 is CASSQDSGGSYEQYF.

V usage is TRBV6-2 or TRBV6-3 and J usage is TRBJ2-3; TCRdb selects TRBD1, and the lack of DNA leaves this call unchecked. CDR3 length: 14 residues. CDR1 MNHEY and CDR2 SVGEGT come from the germline V gene. CDR3 region: CASSPTGITDTQYF.

Considering frequency, this clonotype is hyperexpanded. The chain employs TRBV20-1 and TRBJ2-1; without DNA, the TCRdb call of TRBD2 cannot be checked. Germline V gene lookup returns CDR1 DFQATT and CDR2 SNEGSKA (reference sequence). This CDR3 comprises 14 residues. CDR3: CSARLLAGVNEQFF.